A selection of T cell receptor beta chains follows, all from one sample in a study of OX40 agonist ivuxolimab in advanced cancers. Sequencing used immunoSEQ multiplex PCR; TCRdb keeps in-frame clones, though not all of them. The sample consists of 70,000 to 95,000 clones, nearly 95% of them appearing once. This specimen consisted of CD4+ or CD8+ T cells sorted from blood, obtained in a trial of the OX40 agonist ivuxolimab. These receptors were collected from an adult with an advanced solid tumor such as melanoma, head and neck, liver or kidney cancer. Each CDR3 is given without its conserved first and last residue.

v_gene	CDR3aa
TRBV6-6	ASSLPTGTSVWEQF
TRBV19	ASTPRDRGRNTEAF
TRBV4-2	ASSQEGGGSSYEQY
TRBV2	ASTSGTGRTEAF
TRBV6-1	ASSEKWERQPQH
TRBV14	ASSQQQGNSYEQY
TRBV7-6	ASSLDEGHEQY
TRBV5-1	ASSLVGSQPYGYT
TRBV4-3	ASSHLGGNTEAF
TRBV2	ASSAGQTNTGELF
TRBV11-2	ASSLTGMGTNEKLF
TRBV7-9	ASSTSRQGSNEKLF
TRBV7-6	ASSLRTGGVLEF
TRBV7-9	ASSGGIEDEQY
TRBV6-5	ASSKLAGGPDTQY
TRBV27	ASSRLAGVGNEQF
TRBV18	ASSPFRGRNYEQY
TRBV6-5	ASSYSGLGTGELF
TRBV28	ASSNIGASNEKLF
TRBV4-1	ASSQGTGSSYEQY
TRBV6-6	ASGGDSPTDTQY
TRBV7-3	ASSFYPGRGTDTQY
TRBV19	ASSIASTGAFYEQY
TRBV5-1	ASSLAVRKTGVGYEQY
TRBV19	ASSIKGQNTEAF
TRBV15	ATSRGGGIGETQY
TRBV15	ATSRDGDGRQPQH
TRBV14	ASSQLGAVNEQF
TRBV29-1	SVSPMLGQLETQY
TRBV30	AWSGGDRGLGKF
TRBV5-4	AIPGGGTDTQY
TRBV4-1	ASSHPQHYEQY
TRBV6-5	ASSYRTGNTEAF
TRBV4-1	ASSQGGGYT
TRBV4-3	ASSQGGNSGANVLT
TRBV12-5	ASGLDLGMNTEAF
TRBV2	ASNLNTGAYGETQY
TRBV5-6	ASSYGVFMGIVGYT
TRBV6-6	ASSLSDNEQF
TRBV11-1	ASSYQAGKASYNEQF
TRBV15	ATSRTGHTDTQY
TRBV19	ASSWGPRDTQY
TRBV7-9	ASSSAAAGRYNEQF
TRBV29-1	SVGFPTRYQETQY
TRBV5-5	ASSLYPTGVDEQY
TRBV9	ASSAPTGFNGYT
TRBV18	ASSPGGGQEEKLF
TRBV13	ASSLRGATYEQY
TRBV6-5	ASSDGTYGYT
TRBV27	ASSQGGEQY
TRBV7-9	ASSPRTFGQGINSYEQY
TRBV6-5	ASSHGTGINYGYT
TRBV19	ASSTQRERDQETQY
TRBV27	ASSLGLAGHNEQF
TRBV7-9	ASSFQLPSYNEQF
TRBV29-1	SVGGRGEPYEQY
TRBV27	ASSLNSRGTVNEAF
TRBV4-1	ASSQEGGPSTDTQY
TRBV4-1	ASSQNRASSYNEQF
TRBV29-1	SVGDGWVGYGYT